A single sample is the source of the 2 T cell receptor beta chains below, sequenced in a study of lymphopenia after photon versus proton radiotherapy. Assay: immunoSEQ multiplex PCR; the TCRdb copy retains only in-frame clones and omits some. Of 83,000 or so clones detected, around four fifths appear once; the ten largest clones hold under 1.5%. The sample consisted of peripheral blood, taken from a patient treated with proton-based radiotherapy. These receptors were collected from a man aged 55-75 years with pancreatic cancer.

V is TRBV30 and J is TRBJ1-4; 8 nucleotides agree with TRBD1. Germline V lookup: CDR1 GTSNPN, CDR2 SVGIG (reference sequence). The V and J ends lost 8 bases and 3 bases, in that order; junction bases with no gene match: 5. The CDR3 sequence is 13 residues long. CDR3 residues: CAGTTGANEKLFF. The CDR3 bases are TGTGCCGGAACGACAGGGGCTAATGAAAAACTGTTTTTT.

This chain connects TRBV7-8 to TRBJ2-7; D possibly corresponds to TRBD2 (5 bases). CDR3 size: 15 residues. In germline, CDR1 is SGHVS, CDR2 FQNEAQ. V lost 3 bases and J lost 6, with 18 bases in between. The CDR3 bases are TGTGCCAGCAGCTTGGGAGCTCAACCCTCCGCCGAGCAGTACTTC. This gives the protein CASSLGAQPSAEQYF.